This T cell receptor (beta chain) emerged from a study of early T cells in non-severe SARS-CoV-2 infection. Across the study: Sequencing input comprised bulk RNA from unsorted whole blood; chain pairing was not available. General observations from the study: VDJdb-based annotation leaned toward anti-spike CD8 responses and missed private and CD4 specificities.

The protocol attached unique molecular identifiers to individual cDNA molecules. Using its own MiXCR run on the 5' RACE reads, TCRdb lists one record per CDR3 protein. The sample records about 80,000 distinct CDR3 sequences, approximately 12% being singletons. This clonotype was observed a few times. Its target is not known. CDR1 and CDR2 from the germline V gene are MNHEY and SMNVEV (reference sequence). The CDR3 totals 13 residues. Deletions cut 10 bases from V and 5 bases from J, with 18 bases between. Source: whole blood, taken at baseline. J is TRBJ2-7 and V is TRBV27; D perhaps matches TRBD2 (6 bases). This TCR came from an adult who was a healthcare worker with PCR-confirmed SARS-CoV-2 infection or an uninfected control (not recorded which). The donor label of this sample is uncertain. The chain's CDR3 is CAIRAWGGDEQYF. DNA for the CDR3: TGTGCCATCCGAGCGTGGGGCGGGGACGAGCAGTACTTC.